This T cell receptor (beta chain) stems from a study of tissue T cells after allogeneic stem cell transplantation. The CDR3 consists of 15 residues. CDR1 is KGHPV, CDR2 FQNQEV, per germline (reference sequence). The ends were cut back, 0 bases at V and 4 bases at J, with 12 bases in the middle. Regarding the study as a whole: Anatomically similar tissues had similar TCR repertoires within each patient. Which tissue TCRs were alloreactive or antigen-specific was not determined. Some clones might be persisting host cells.

The time point: mouse harvest day 14 after allogeneic transplant. Each mouse received 10^7 T-cell-depleted marrow cells plus 10^6 splenic CD5+ T cells by tail vein. Profiled with immunoSEQ multiplex PCR; TCRdb holds only in-frame clones, not every one. This repertoire shows about 9,000 clones, under 40% found once; its top ten account for around 5.1%. This clone is labeled as medium-sized (0.01 to 0.1%). Its target is unknown. Mouse gene names apply. The DNA ends 1 residue before the CDR3 does, and the rest of the CDR3 is filled in from the germline J gene. Sequenced material: skin. This receptor was obtained from a female BALB/c mouse given C57BL/6 T cells with graft-versus-host disease after an allogeneic hematopoietic cell transplant. V gene TRBV26 combines with J gene TRBJ1-2; D might be TRBD1 (6 bases). The CDR3 sequence: CASSLSSGAFSDYTF. The DNA read from the CDR3 is TGTGCCAGCAGTCTGTCCTCGGGGGCGTTCTCCGACTACACC.